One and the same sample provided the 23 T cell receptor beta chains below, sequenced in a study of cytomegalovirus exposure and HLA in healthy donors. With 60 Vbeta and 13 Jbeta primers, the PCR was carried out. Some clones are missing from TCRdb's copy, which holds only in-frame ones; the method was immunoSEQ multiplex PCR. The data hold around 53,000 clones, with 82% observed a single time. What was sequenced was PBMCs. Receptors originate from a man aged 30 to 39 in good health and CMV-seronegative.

CDR3 residues: CASSPYRGGTDTQYF. Here the CDR3 DNA reads TGTGCCAGCAGCCCGTACAGGGGAGGCACAGATACGCAGTATTTT. The chain uses TRBV5-5 and TRBJ2-3, with TRBD1 matching over 7 bases. This CDR3 spans 15 amino acids. The V segment lost 4 bases and the J segment 1 base; nucleotides outside the gene matches: 6. Germline V gene sequence: CDR1 SGHKS, CDR2 YYEKEE (reference sequence).

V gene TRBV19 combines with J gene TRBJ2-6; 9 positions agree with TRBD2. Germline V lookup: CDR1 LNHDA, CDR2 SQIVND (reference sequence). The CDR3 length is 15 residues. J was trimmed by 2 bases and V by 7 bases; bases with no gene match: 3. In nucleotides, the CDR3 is TGTGCCAGTACCGCGGGAGGGGCTGGGGCCAACGTCCTGACTTTC. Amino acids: CASTAGGAGANVLTF.

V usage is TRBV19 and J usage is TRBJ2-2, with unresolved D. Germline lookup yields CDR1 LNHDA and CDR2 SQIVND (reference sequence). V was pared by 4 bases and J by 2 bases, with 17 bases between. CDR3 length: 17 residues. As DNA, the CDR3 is TGTGCCAGTAGTACTTTCTACTCCGGGTCCAACACCGGGGAGCTGTTTTTT. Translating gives CASSTFYSGSNTGELFF. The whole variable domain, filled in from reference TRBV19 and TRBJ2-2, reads DGGITQSPKYLFRKEGQNVTLSCEQNLNHDAMYWYRQDPGQGLRLIYYSQIVNDFQKGDIAEGYSVSREKKESFPLTVTSAQKNPTAFYLCASSTFYSGSNTGELFFGEGSRLTVL.

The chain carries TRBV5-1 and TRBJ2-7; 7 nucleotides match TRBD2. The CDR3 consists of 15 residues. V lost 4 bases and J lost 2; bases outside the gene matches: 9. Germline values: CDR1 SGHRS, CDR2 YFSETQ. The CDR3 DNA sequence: TGCGCCAGCAGCGTGGCCCTAGCGGAGGCCTACGAGCAGTACTTC. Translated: CASSVALAEAYEQYF.

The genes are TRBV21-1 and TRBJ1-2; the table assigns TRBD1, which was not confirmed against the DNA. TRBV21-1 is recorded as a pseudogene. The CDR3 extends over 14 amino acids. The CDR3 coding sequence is TGTGCCAGCACCCTGACAGGGGTCGACTATGGCTACACCTTC. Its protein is CASTLTGVDYGYTF.

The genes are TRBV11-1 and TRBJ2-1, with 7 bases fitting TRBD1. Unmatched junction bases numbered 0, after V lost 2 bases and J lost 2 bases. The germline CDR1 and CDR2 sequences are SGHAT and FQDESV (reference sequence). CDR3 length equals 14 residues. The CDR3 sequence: CASSLQGAYNEQFF. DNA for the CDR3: TGTGCCAGCAGCTTACAGGGGGCCTACAATGAGCAGTTCTTC.

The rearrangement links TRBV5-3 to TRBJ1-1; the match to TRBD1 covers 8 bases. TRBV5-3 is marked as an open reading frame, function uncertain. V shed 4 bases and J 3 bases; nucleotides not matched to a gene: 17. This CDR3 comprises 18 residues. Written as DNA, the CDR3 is TGTGCCAGAAGCCCGACCGGACAGGGAAGAGGTAAAGACACTGAAGCTTTCTTT. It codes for CARSPTGQGRGKDTEAFF.

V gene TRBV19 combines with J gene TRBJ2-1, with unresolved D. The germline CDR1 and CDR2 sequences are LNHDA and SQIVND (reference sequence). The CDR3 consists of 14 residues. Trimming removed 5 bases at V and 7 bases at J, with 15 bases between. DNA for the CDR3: TGTGCCAGTAGTGTCTCGCGACTGAGGAATGAGCAGTTCTTC. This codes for CASSVSRLRNEQFF.

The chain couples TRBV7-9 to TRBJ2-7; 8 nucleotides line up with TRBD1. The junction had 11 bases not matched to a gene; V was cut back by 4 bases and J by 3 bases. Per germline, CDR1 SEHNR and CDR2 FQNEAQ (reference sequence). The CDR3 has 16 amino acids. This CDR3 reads CASSSLTGTGDYEQYF. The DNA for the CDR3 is TGTGCCAGCAGCTCATTAACGGGGACAGGAGACTACGAGCAGTACTTC.

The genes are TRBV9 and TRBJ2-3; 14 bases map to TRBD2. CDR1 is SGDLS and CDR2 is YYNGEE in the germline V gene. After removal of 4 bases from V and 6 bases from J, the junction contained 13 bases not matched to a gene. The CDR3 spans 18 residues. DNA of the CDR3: TGTGCCAGCAGCCCCCGAGACCGACTAGCGGGAGGGCAGGATACGCAGTATTTT. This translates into CASSPRDRLAGGQDTQYF.

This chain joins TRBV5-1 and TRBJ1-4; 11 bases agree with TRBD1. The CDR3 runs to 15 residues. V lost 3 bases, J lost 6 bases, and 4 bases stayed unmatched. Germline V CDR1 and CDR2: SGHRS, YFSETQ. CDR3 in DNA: TGCGCCAGCAGCTCCGGACAGGGGGCCGATGAAAAACTGTTTTTT. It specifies CASSSGQGADEKLFF.

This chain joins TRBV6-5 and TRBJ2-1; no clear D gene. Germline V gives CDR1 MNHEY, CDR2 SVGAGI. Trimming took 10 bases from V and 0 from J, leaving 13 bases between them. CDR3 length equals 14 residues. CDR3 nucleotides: TGTGCCACGACGCCTAGAAGCTCCTACAATGAGCAGTTCTTC. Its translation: CATTPRSSYNEQFF.

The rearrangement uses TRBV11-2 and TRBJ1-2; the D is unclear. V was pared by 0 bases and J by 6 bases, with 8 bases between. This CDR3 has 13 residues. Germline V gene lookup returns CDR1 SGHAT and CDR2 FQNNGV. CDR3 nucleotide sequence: TGTGCCAGCAGCTTAGACCTAACCGATGGCTACACCTTC. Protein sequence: CASSLDLTDGYTF.

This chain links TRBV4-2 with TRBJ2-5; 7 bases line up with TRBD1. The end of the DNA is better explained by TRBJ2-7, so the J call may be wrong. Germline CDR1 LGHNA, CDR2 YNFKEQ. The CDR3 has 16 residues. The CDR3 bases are TGTGCCAGCAGCCAAGGGTCGGGGACAGTACCCTACGAGCAGTACTTC. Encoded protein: CASSQGSGTVPYEQYF.

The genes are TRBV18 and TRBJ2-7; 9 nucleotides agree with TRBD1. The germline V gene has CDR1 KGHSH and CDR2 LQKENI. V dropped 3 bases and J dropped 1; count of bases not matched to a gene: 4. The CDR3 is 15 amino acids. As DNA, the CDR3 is TGTGCCAGCTCACCCCTGGGACAGGGATCCTACGAGCAGTACTTC. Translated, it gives CASSPLGQGSYEQYF.

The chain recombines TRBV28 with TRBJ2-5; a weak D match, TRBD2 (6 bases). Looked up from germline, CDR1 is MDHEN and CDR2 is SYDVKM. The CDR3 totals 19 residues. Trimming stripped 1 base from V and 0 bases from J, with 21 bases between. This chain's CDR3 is CASSLSWLARRKYQETQYF. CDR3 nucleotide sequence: TGTGCCAGCAGTTTATCCTGGCTAGCGCGGCGGAAATACCAAGAGACCCAGTACTTC.

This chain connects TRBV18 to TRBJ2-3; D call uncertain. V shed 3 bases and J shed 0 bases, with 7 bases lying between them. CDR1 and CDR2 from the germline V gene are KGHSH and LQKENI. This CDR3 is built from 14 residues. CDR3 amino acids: CASSPRPSTDTQYF. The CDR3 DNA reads TGTGCCAGCTCACCCAGGCCCAGCACAGATACGCAGTATTTT.

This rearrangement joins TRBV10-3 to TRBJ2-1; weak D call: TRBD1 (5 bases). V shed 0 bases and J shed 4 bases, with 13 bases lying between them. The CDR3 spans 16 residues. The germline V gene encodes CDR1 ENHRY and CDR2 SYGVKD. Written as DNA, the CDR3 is TGTGCCATCAGTGAGTCGAGGACACTTTCTTACAATGAGCAGTTCTTC. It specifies CAISESRTLSYNEQFF.

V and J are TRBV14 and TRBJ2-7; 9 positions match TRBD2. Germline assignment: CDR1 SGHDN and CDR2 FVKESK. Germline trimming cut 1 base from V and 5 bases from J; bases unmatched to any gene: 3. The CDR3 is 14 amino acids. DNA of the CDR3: TGTGCCAGCAGCCAAGCAGCGGGAGGAAACGAGCAGTACTTC. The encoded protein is CASSQAAGGNEQYF.

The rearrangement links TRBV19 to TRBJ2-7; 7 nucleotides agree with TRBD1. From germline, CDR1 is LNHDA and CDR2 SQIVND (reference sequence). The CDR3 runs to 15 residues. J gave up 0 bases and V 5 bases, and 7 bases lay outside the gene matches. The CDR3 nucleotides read TGTGCCAGTAGTTACACGGGACAGAGCTCCTACGAGCAGTACTTC. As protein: CASSYTGQSSYEQYF.

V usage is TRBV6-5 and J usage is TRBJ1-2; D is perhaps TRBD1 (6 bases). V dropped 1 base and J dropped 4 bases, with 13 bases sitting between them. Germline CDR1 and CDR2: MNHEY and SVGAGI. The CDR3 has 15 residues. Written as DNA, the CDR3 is TGTGCCAGCAGTTACTTCAAGGGGGAACGCTATGGCTACACCTTC. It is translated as CASSYFKGERYGYTF.

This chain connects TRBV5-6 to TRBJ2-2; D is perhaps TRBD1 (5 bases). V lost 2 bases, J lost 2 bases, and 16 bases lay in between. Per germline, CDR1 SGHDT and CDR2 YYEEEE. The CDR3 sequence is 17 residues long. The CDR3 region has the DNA TGTGCCAGCAGCTTTGTAGGGGCAGGGCTTAACACCGGGGAGCTGTTTTTT. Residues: CASSFVGAGLNTGELFF.

The DNA for the CDR3 is TGTGCCAGCAGCACGGGACAGCGACTTGAAGCTTTCTTT. Its translation: CASSTGQRLEAFF. V usage is TRBV5-6 and J usage is TRBJ1-1; 7 nucleotides line up with TRBD1. CDR1 and CDR2 from the germline V gene are SGHDT and YYEEEE. Trimming took 4 bases from V and 7 from J; bases not matched to a gene: 7. This CDR3 contains 13 residues.